The 6 T cell receptor beta chains below come from one sample, sequenced in a study of blood T cells in healthy people across ages. The use of a sample-barcoded 5' primer and a J-beta primer mix characterized a second PCR of roughly 6 to 11 cycles. A single record per CDR3 protein comes from TCRdb applying MiXCR to the 5' RACE reads. The sample consists of roughly 570,000 distinct CDR3 sequences, 25% to 30% of them appearing once. Sample: blood. All receptors come from a woman aged 70-85 years in good health.

This clonotype occurred once. The rearrangement joins TRBV4-3 to TRBJ1-2; no definite D call. Germline CDR1 reads LGHNA; CDR2 reads YSLEER. Between the trimmed V and J ends, which lost 5 bases and 8 bases, there was a span of 21 bases. The CDR3 is 15 residues long. Here the CDR3 DNA reads TGCGCCAGCAGCTCATCGTCGGGCGTCTCCGGCGGCTACACCTTC. It codes for CASSSSSGVSGGYTF.

The chain recombines TRBV6-6 with TRBJ2-1; 9 bases map to TRBD2. This CDR3 is built from 15 residues. With V trimmed by 6 bases and J by 4 bases, 7 bases remained unmatched. Germline V lookup: CDR1 MNHNY, CDR2 SVGAGI (reference sequence). The CDR3 coding sequence is TGTGCCAGCAGCAACTTGGCGGGGGGGTACAATGAGCAGTTCTTC. Translating it yields CASSNLAGGYNEQFF.

This clonotype was recorded many times. V is TRBV4-2 and J is TRBJ2-3, with D possibly called TRBD1 or TRBD2 (6 bases each). The CDR3 extends over 15 amino acids. V was shortened by 2 bases and J by 2 bases, with 11 bases between the two germline ends. Germline loops: CDR1 LGHNA, CDR2 YNFKEQ. The DNA for the CDR3 is TGTGCCAGCAGCCAAAAACGGGGGCCCACAGATACGCAGTATTTT. Protein: CASSQKRGPTDTQYF.

V and J are TRBV28 and TRBJ2-5; the D gene is possibly TRBD1 (5 bases). The CDR3 has 14 residues. With 7 bases removed from V and 3 bases from J, the gap between germline ends came to 15 bases. CDR1 MDHEN and CDR2 SYDVKM come from the germline V gene. CDR3 sequence reads: CASTQPIREETQYF. In nucleotides, the CDR3 is TGTGCCAGCACTCAACCGATCAGGGAAGAGACCCAGTACTTC. The full variable domain, rest sourced from reference TRBV28 and TRBJ2-5, is DVKVTQSSRYLVKRTGEKVFLECVQDMDHENMFWYRQDPGLGLRLIYFSYDVKMKEKGDIPEGYSVSREKKERFSLILESASTNQTSMYLCASTQPIREETQYFGPGTRLLVL.

This sequence joins TRBV4-1 and TRBJ2-5; either TRBD1 or TRBD2 may supply D (5 bases each). Germline V gene sequence: CDR1 MGHRA, CDR2 YSYEKL. Trimming cost V 4 bases and J 5 bases, with 17 bases left between them. The length of the CDR3 is 15 residues. Here the CDR3 DNA reads TGCGCCAGCAGCCCCGAGGGACCACCAGGGGAGACCCAGTACTTC. Translation gives CASSPEGPPGETQYF.

This clonotype was observed a few times. As the CDR3 is not closed by the conserved phenylalanine or tryptophan, this likely results from a read error. The V gene is TRBV20-1, the J gene TRBJ2-3; D perhaps matches TRBD2 (6 bases). V lost 3 bases to trimming and J lost 3 bases, with 13 bases between them. The CDR3 covers 14 residues. Germline values: CDR1 DFQATT, CDR2 SNEGSKA (reference sequence). The CDR3 nucleotides are TGCAGTGCTAGTAGCGGTTTGGTGACAGATACGCAGTATCTT. It specifies CSASSGLVTDTQYL.